Detailed here is one TCR beta chain. TCRdb's table, derived via immunoSEQ multiplex PCR, lists solely in-frame clones and lacks some. Found here are around 300,000 clones, roughly 90% of them singletons; the top ten hold just under 9.5%. This sample stems from a study of blood T cell repertoires in COVID-19. Sequencing input: PBMCs or T cells enriched from blood (not recorded which). The clonotype was recovered from a woman between 25 and 40 years old who had recovered from COVID-19.

The CDR3 sequence: CASISGGTATDTQYF. The CDR3 DNA reads TGTGCCAGCATTTCAGGGGGCACCGCCACAGATACGCAGTATTTT. V and J are TRBV28 and TRBJ2-3; 8 positions match TRBD1. The germline V gene has CDR1 MDHEN and CDR2 SYDVKM. V gave up 7 bases and J gave up 2 bases; unmatched junction bases: 8. This CDR3 is built from 15 residues.